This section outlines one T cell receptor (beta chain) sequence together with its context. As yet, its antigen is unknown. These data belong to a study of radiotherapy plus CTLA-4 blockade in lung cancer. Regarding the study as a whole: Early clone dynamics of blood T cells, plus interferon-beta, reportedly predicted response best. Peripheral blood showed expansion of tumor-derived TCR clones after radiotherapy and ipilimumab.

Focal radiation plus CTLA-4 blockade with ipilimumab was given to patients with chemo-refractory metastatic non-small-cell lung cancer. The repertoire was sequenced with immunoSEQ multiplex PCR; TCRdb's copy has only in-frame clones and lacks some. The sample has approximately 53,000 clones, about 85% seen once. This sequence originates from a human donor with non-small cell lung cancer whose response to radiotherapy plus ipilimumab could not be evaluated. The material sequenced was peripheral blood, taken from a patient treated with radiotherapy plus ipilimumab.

In DNA form, the CDR3 reads TGCGCCAGCAGCCCCGCGGGGGCCCGGGTCAACGAGCAGTACTTC. As protein: CASSPAGARVNEQYF. This chain connects TRBV5-1 to TRBJ2-7; tentatively, D is TRBD2 (7 bases). The germline gives CDR1 SGHRS, CDR2 YFSETQ. Between the trimmed V and J ends, which lost 4 bases and 5 bases, there was a span of 19 bases. This CDR3 spans 15 amino acids.